This TCR beta chain originates from a study of human T cells and chemical hapten exposure (dated by TCRdb to about 2021). Looking at the study overall: For sensitization, 2% DPC in acetone was applied to a roughly 2 cm by roughly 2 cm area of upper inner arm skin. Throughout the study period of 20 to 30 weeks, patients also received therapeutic DPC doses to the scalp every week. Patch testing on the upper back used Finn chambers containing 0.01% DPC, with scoring done after 6 days according to International Contact Dermatitis Research Group standards. Alopecia areata with under or over 50% scalp involvement, alopecia totalis and alopecia universalis were represented in the patient cohort, which was mostly female. The libraries were sequenced as a pool, and the TCR yield per sample differed mostly because of small variations in library volumes within the pool. This study followed changes in the peripheral blood TCR repertoire in vivo during primary and secondary sensitization of alopecia patients to the hapten diphenylcyclopropenone (DPC). Blood samples were taken from patients before sensitization (week 0) and then at 2, 6 and about 24 weeks after DPC sensitization. For TCR sequencing, blood came from 25 to 35 alopecia patients at anywhere from one to four time points (pre-sensitization, 2, 6 and 24 weeks).

This clonotype came up many times. The antigen it binds to is not known. Base-call qualities are not available, and no considerably larger clone is one nucleotide away. Trimming removed 3 bases from V and 0 bases from J, leaving 7 bases between the germline ends. According to the germline V gene, CDR1 reads SQVTM and CDR2 reads ANQGSEA. From cysteine to phenylalanine, the CDR3 is 13 amino acids long. Only CDR3 DNA is held: 39 bases, read in frame from base 1. The time point label corresponds to: pre-sensitization, week 0. Explained via the paper, the treatment or condition label denotes: therapeutic diphenylcyclopropenone sensitization with weekly scalp DPC. At every patch-test visit, the blood draw took place before the patch test was put on. Patients were eligible if aged 18 to 70, diagnosed with alopecia and judged suitable for DPC therapy, and pregnant patients were excluded. Total RNA was extracted from unfractionated whole blood collected in Tempus Blood RNA tubes.

The library was generated by RACE. The sequencer was a NextSeq 500. During library preparation, unique molecular identifiers were attached to individual cDNA molecules so that TCRs could be counted quantitatively and reproducibly. For every blood RNA sample, sequencing covered both the TCR alpha and TCR beta chains. In the original analysis: The median number of TCRs per sample was approximately 93,000, ranging from about 23,224 to 700,000. The Decombinator software suite was used to annotate V, J and CDR3 in the TCR reads. To make PS versus PT1 abundance plots, every sample was subsampled to the same number of TCRs (28,000). Expanded TCRs were defined as absent before sensitization and observed at least eight times at the 2-week time point. TCRdb handled the public reads itself, with Q25 trimming in fastp and clone calling in MiXCR, and kept productive beta chains. A single entry per CDR3 protein holds the most common genes and DNA from its merged rows. The V and J calls were determined by TCRdb, not by the authors. The sample table records 200,000 to 300,000 distinct CDR3 sequences; 7.5% to 9% of these occur just once. 2% to 3% of the sample rests with the top ten.

Study-level results and caveats: A positive correlation was found between the number of PT1 expanded TCRs and patch test score, with significance reached at thresholds 8, 16 and 32 but not 4. Repeated subsampling changed both the strength of the expansion versus patch-test correlation and the threshold at which the correlation became significant. Compared with pre-sensitization or healthy control sets, expanded TCRs formed significantly more large CDR3 similarity clusters, which is consistent with antigen-driven responses. All patients had alopecia, a presumed autoimmune disease, so their immune response might differ from that of healthy individuals. No change with DPC sensitization was found in the number of TCRs above 1 in 1000 frequency, and no evidence of global repertoire structure alterations was found.

The sequencing used whole blood, collected in connection with sensitization to the hapten diphenylcyclopropenone (DPC). The rearranged chain carries TRBV29-1 and TRBJ2-3; no confident D gene assignment can be made. The clonotype was recovered from a woman aged 40-49 years with alopecia areata. Some clones in this sample may be carry-over from other donors' samples. The CDR3 protein: CSVDWESTDTQYF. The nucleotide sequence reads TGCAGCGTTGACTGGGAAAGCACAGATACGCAGTATTTT.